This T cell receptor beta chain originates from a study of blood T cell repertoires in COVID-19. Study details: Samples taken during acute and convalescent COVID-19 were collected in the United States, Italy and Spain. PBMCs, B-cell-depleted T cells, or T cells were the source of the cDNA or gDNA that made up the material.

Sequencing used immunoSEQ multiplex PCR; TCRdb keeps in-frame clones, though not all of them. The sample records fewer than 300,000 clones, about 81% being singletons. One Seattle source followed patients from active infection through their disease course. CDR1 MNHEY and CDR2 SVGAGI come from the germline V gene. Unmatched junction bases numbered 4, after V lost 7 bases and J lost 3 bases. CDR3 length: 14 amino acids. What was sequenced was peripheral blood. This sequence was found in a human donor with COVID-19, enrolled during active disease. The donor label of this sample is uncertain. The V gene is TRBV6-5, the J gene TRBJ2-3; 10 nucleotides line up with TRBD2. CDR3 loop: CASTSSGRTDTQYF. The DNA of the CDR3 is TGTGCCAGCACGTCTAGCGGGAGAACAGATACGCAGTATTTT.